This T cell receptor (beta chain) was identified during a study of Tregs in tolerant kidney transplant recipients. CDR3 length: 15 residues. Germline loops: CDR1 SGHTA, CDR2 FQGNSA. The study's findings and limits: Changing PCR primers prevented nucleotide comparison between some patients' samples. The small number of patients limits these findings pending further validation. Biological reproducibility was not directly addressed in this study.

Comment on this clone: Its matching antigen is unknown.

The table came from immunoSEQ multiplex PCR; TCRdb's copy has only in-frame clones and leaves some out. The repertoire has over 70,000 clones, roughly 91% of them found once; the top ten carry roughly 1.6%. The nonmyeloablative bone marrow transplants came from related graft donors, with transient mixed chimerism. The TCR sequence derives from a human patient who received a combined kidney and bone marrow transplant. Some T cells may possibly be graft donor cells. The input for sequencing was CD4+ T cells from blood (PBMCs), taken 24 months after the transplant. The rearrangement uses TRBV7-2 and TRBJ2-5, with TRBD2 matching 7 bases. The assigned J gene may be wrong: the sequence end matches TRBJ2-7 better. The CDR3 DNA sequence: TGTGCCAGCAGTCCCTTGGGAGGGACTTCCTACGAGCAGTACTTC. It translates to CASSPLGGTSYEQYF.